The entry below gives a single T cell receptor beta chain sequence along with its context. The antigen remains unidentified. These data originate in a study of T cells in Graves' hyperthyroidism and ophthalmopathy. Study overall: Prior to any treatment, at the point of initial diagnosis, peripheral blood was collected. Study results and limitations: Ophthalmopathy onset followed model prediction by a median about 6.5 months.

It was approximately 9.7 ml of fresh peripheral blood that supplied the PBMCs. CDR1 is LGHNA, CDR2 YNFKEQ, per germline. The CDR3 totals 12 residues. Losses at the gene ends were 1 base for V and 6 bases for J; bases not matched to a gene: 0. TCR beta CDR3 sequences were amplified from RNA transcripts. A set of HTBI primers served as the primers for a first-round RT-PCR of the TCR CDR3. In TCRdb, the multiplex PCR reads were re-called with MiXCR into one record per CDR3 protein. This sample has about 160,000 distinct CDR3 sequences, with 9.4% found just once. The clonotype comes from a woman under 30 with Graves' hyperthyroidism that later progressed to Graves' ophthalmopathy. The material sequenced was blood. The chain uses TRBV4-2 and TRBJ2-7, with 7 bases lining up with TRBD2. The DNA of the CDR3 is TGTGCCAGCAGCCAAGGGGGGGGCGAGCAGTACTTC. Encoded protein: CASSQGGGEQYF.